The 9 T cell receptor beta chains below were found in one sample sequenced in a study of T cells in Graves' hyperthyroidism and ophthalmopathy. The investigators amplified TCR beta CDR3 regions from RNA transcripts. RT-PCR in the first round (using the HTBI primer set) targeted the TCR CDR3. TCRdb re-called the multiplex PCR reads through MiXCR, storing one row per CDR3 protein. The sample lists hundreds of thousands of distinct CDR3 sequences; 15% to 20% were seen once. Sample: blood. These receptors were taken from a woman aged 30 to 39 with Graves' hyperthyroidism.

Comment on this clonotype: No conserved phenylalanine or tryptophan is present at the end of the CDR3, so a read error is the likely explanation. This chain joins TRBV18 and TRBJ2-5; D not certain. The CDR3 runs to 12 residues. Germline CDR1 is KGHSH and CDR2 is LQKENI. Trimming removed 3 bases from V and 5 bases from J, with 7 bases in between. The CDR3 sequence is CASSPQQETQYI. Written as DNA, the CDR3 is TGTGCCAGCTCACCCCAGCAGGAGACCCAGTACATC.

The chain carries TRBV3-1 and TRBJ2-2; possibly TRBD2 for D (5 bases). The germline V and J ends were trimmed by 6 bases and 3 bases, with 14 bases remaining between them. The CDR3 has 15 residues. Looked up from germline, CDR1 is LGHDT and CDR2 is YNNKEL (reference sequence). This chain's CDR3 is CASREGFIYTGELFF. CDR3 coding DNA: TGTGCCAGCAGAGAGGGTTTCATTTACACCGGGGAGCTGTTTTTT. Using reference TRBV3-1 and TRBJ2-2 for the parts outside the CDR3, the full variable domain is DTAVSQTPKYLVTQMGNDKSIKCEQNLGHDTMYWYKQDSKKFLKIMFSYNNKELIINETVPNRFSPKSPDKAHLNLHINSLELGDSAVYFCASREGFIYTGELFFGEGSRLTVL.

This chain links TRBV7-9 with TRBJ2-7; 8 bases match TRBD2. J gave up 9 bases and V 5 bases, and 15 bases lay outside the gene matches. CDR1 and CDR2 (germline): SEHNR, FQNEAQ (reference sequence). The CDR3 has 15 amino acids. CDR3 protein: CASSTSGSSLFGQYF. DNA for the CDR3: TGTGCCAGCAGCACGAGCGGGAGCAGCCTATTTGGGCAGTACTTC.

There are a few counts of this clonotype. The V gene is TRBV5-1, the J gene TRBJ2-1, with 8 nucleotides matching TRBD1. Germline lookup yields CDR1 SGHRS and CDR2 YFSETQ. This CDR3 has 14 amino acids. V shed 5 bases and J 4 bases; nucleotides not matched to a gene: 5. The DNA of the CDR3 is TGCGCCAGCAGACGGACAGGGCCATACAATGAGCAGTTCTTC. Its translation is CASRRTGPYNEQFF.

This clonotype came up many times. The chain recombines TRBV7-9 with TRBJ2-5; 12 positions agree with TRBD2. CDR1 and CDR2 from the germline V gene are SEHNR and FQNEAQ (reference sequence). J gave up 5 bases and V 6 bases, and 7 bases lay outside the gene matches. The CDR3 sequence is 15 residues long. CDR3 amino acids: CASRLAGGRSETQYF. CDR3 bases: TGTGCCAGCAGGCTAGCGGGAGGGCGAAGTGAGACCCAGTACTTC.

This clonotype has more than one count but fewer than ten. The V and J genes are TRBV20-1 and TRBJ2-7; D perhaps matches TRBD2 (6 bases). The ends were cut back, 5 bases at V and 1 base at J, with 12 bases in the middle. The CDR3 length is 13 residues. The germline V gene has CDR1 DFQATT and CDR2 SNEGSKA (reference sequence). CDR3 bases: TGCAGTGCTTACCGACTAGATTCCTACGAGCAGTACTTC. The encoded protein is CSAYRLDSYEQYF.

This clonotype turned up a few times. CDR3 nucleotide sequence: TGCGCCAGCAGCTTGGGTAGGGGGCCCTTAACTAATGAAAAACTGTTTTTT. It encodes CASSLGRGPLTNEKLFF. The chain is built from TRBV5-1 and TRBJ1-4; 7 nucleotides match TRBD1. The germline V gene encodes CDR1 SGHRS and CDR2 YFSETQ. This CDR3 contains 17 residues. Losses at the gene ends were 0 bases for V and 1 base for J; bases not matched to a gene: 6.

This clonotype was detected ten times or more. This chain uses TRBV28 with TRBJ1-5; D not resolved. The CDR3 covers 14 residues. With 3 bases removed from V and 7 bases from J, the gap between germline ends came to 13 bases. Germline values: CDR1 MDHEN, CDR2 SYDVKM. CDR3 bases: TGTGCCAGCAGTTTTGGGTCAGTTGGACAGCCCCAGCATTTT. Amino acid sequence: CASSFGSVGQPQHF.

The V call is TRBV2, the J call TRBJ1-3; D is unresolved. Germline CDR1 is SNHLY and CDR2 is FYNNEI. The CDR3 has 15 amino acids. V dropped 6 bases and J dropped 0 bases, with 12 bases sitting between them. CDR3 amino acids: CASSQDMYSGNTIYF. Written as DNA, the CDR3 is TGTGCCAGCAGCCAAGACATGTACTCTGGAAACACCATATATTTT.